The 24 T cell receptor beta chains presented below share a single source sample, sequenced in a study of blood T cells in healthy people across ages. A second PCR, run for roughly 7 to 11 cycles, used a sample-barcoded 5' primer plus a J-beta primer mix. TCRdb recomputed calls from the 5' RACE reads with MiXCR, one row per CDR3 protein. The sample holds about a million distinct CDR3 sequences, roughly 52% seen once. The sample was blood. The receptors were gathered from a man under 40 in good health.

The genes are TRBV30 and TRBJ1-2; D might be TRBD1 (5 bases). The V and J ends lost 2 bases and 5 bases respectively, with 12 bases between them. The V gene's germline CDR1 is GTSNPN and CDR2 SVGIG (reference sequence). This CDR3 is built from 13 residues. As DNA, the CDR3 is TGTGCCTGGAGTATGTGGGGCCTATATGGCTACACCTTC. Translated, it gives CAWSMWGLYGYTF.

The CDR3 region has the DNA TGTGCCAGCAGCTCAACGAGGGGCAGGGCTGAGCAGCCCCAGCATTTT. It encodes CASSSTRGRAEQPQHF. V gene TRBV7-9 combines with J gene TRBJ1-5, with D possibly matching TRBD1 (5 bases). Germline CDR1 and CDR2: SEHNR and FQNEAQ (reference sequence). Trimming pared 4 bases from V and 7 bases from J, leaving 20 bases between. The CDR3 totals 16 residues.

The chain joins TRBV6-5 to TRBJ2-5; a weak D match, TRBD1 (6 bases). The CDR3 length is 13 residues. Per the germline V gene, CDR1 is MNHEY and CDR2 is SVGAGI. Deletions cut 6 bases from V and 2 bases from J, with 10 bases between. CDR3: CASSITGQETQYF. CDR3 DNA sequence: TGTGCCAGCAGCATTACAGGGCAAGAGACCCAGTACTTC.

This chain uses TRBV28 with TRBJ2-5; a possible D gene is TRBD2 (5 bases). Per the germline V gene, CDR1 is MDHEN and CDR2 is SYDVKM. Between the trimmed V and J ends, which lost 3 bases and 4 bases, there was a span of 15 bases. The CDR3 runs 15 residues. The CDR3 sequence: CASSFQGLGGETQYF. The CDR3 DNA sequence: TGTGCCAGCAGTTTTCAAGGCCTAGGAGGAGAGACCCAGTACTTC. Looking up the rest from reference TRBV28 and TRBJ2-5 gives the full variable domain: DVKVTQSSRYLVKRTGEKVFLECVQDMDHENMFWYRQDPGLGLRLIYFSYDVKMKEKGDIPEGYSVSREKKERFSLILESASTNQTSMYLCASSFQGLGGETQYFGPGTRLLVL.

This clonotype turned up a few times. The V gene is TRBV7-8, the J gene TRBJ2-1; 8 nucleotides align to TRBD2. CDR1 is SGHVS, CDR2 FQNEAQ, per germline. The CDR3 length is 15 residues. V was clipped by 6 bases and J by 2 bases; unmatched bases: 6. CDR3: CASRFTGGTYNEQFF. CDR3 DNA: TGTGCCAGCAGATTCACGGGGGGGACCTACAATGAGCAGTTCTTC. Full variable domain (missing parts from reference TRBV7-8 and TRBJ2-1): GAGVSQSPRYKVAKRGQDVALRCDPISGHVSLFWYQQALGQGPEFLTYFQNEAQLDKSGLPSDRFFAERPEGSVSTLKIQRTQQEDSAVYLCASRFTGGTYNEQFFGPGTRLTVL.

This clonotype has a handful of counts. The chain couples TRBV20-1 to TRBJ2-2; 8 bases agree with TRBD2. There are 16 residues in the CDR3. With V trimmed by 0 bases and J by 3 bases, 6 bases remained unmatched. The germline V gene encodes CDR1 DFQATT and CDR2 SNEGSKA (reference sequence). The CDR3 is CSARDLRRGDTGELFF. In nucleotides, the CDR3 is TGCAGTGCTAGAGATCTACGGCGGGGGGACACCGGGGAGCTGTTTTTT.

This clonotype was counted many times. This chain links TRBV5-4 with TRBJ2-3; 7 bases line up with TRBD2. This CDR3 region has 14 residues. Trimming took 1 base from V and 6 from J; bases not matched to a gene: 5. CDR1 is SGHNT and CDR2 is YYREEE in the germline V gene (reference sequence). CDR3 nucleotides: TGTGCCAGCAGCTTGACAAGCGGGATGGATACGCAGTATTTT. It is translated as CASSLTSGMDTQYF. Drawing the rest from reference TRBV5-4 and TRBJ2-3, the complete variable domain is ETGVTQSPTHLIKTRGQQVTLRCSSQSGHNTVSWYQQALGQGPQFIFQYYREEENGRGNFPPRFSGLQFPNYSSELNVNALELDDSALYLCASSLTSGMDTQYFGPGTRLTVL.

The chain joins TRBV20-1 to TRBJ2-6; 15 bases align to TRBD2. Losses at the gene ends were 4 bases for V and 1 base for J; bases not matched to a gene: 11. The CDR3 spans 20 residues. Per germline, CDR1 DFQATT and CDR2 SNEGSKA (reference sequence). This chain's CDR3 is CSAMTGLAGGPISGANVLTF. The CDR3 DNA sequence: TGCAGTGCTATGACCGGACTAGCGGGGGGGCCGATATCTGGGGCCAACGTCCTGACTTTC.

The genes are TRBV24-1 and TRBJ2-1, with D hard to call. The CDR3 runs 15 residues. Germline assignment: CDR1 KGHDR and CDR2 SFDVKD. Trimming removed 0 bases at V and 8 bases at J, with 13 bases between. CDR3 sequence (DNA): TGTGCCACCAGTGATTTGCAAATCCGAGGAGATGAGCAGTTCTTC. Encoded protein: CATSDLQIRGDEQFF.

This clonotype was seen just once. This chain links TRBV6-5 with TRBJ2-3, with a possible D match to TRBD2 (5 bases). Germline CDR1 is MNHEY and CDR2 is SVGAGI. This CDR3 has 15 residues. V shed 5 bases and J shed 4 bases, with 16 bases lying between them. CDR3 loop: CASSPSGLGPDTQYF. The CDR3, as DNA: TGTGCCAGCAGTCCCTCCGGACTCGGACCAGATACGCAGTATTTT.

This chain links TRBV12-3 or TRBV12-4 with TRBJ2-3, with 12 bases that match TRBD2. This CDR3 is 17 amino acids long. Trimming at V came to 6 bases and at J to 3 bases, leaving 10 bases not matched to a gene. The CDR3 DNA reads as TGTGCCAGCAGCGCCGCTAGCGGGGGGGCTTCGACAGATACGCAGTATTTT. The encoded protein is CASSAASGGASTDTQYF.

The V call is TRBV27, the J call TRBJ1-2, with 9 bases fitting TRBD1. The germline CDR1 and CDR2 sequences are MNHEY and SMNVEV (reference sequence). The CDR3 sequence is 13 residues long. The junction had 5 bases not matched to a gene; V was cut back by 4 bases and J by 8 bases. CDR3 nucleotides: TGTGCCAGCAGTTACAGGGGGCGAGGAGGCTACACCTTC. Translation: CASSYRGRGGYTF.

A note on this clonotype: A much larger clone lies a single base off, so this may be a read error. The rearrangement uses TRBV4-2 and TRBJ1-1, with D tentatively TRBD1 (5 bases). Per the germline V gene, CDR1 is LGHNA and CDR2 is YNFKEQ. The CDR3 covers 15 residues. The CDR3 loop is CASSQDQGRSGETFF. CDR3 DNA: TGTGCCAGCAGCCAAGATCAGGGTCGCTCGGGTGAAACTTTCTTT.

This clonotype showed up just a few times. The chain links TRBV21-1 to TRBJ2-3; the table's D call TRBD2 went unverified against the DNA. TRBV21-1 is a pseudogene segment. CDR3 length equals 19 residues. CDR3 in amino acids: CASSKALIAGDKSTDTQYF. The CDR3, as DNA: TGTGCCAGCAGCAAAGCGCTAATAGCGGGGGATAAAAGCACAGATACGCAGTATTTT.

The chain has TRBV5-1 and TRBJ2-5; the match to TRBD1 covers 7 bases. V shed 5 bases and J 3 bases; nucleotides not matched to a gene: 7. The CDR3 loop spans 14 amino acids. Germline lookup yields CDR1 SGHRS and CDR2 YFSETQ. The CDR3 sequence: CASRTGQGEETQYF. DNA of the CDR3: TGCGCCAGCAGGACGGGGCAGGGGGAAGAGACCCAGTACTTC.

The chain couples TRBV7-9 to TRBJ2-1; D unclear. Germline CDR1 SEHNR, CDR2 FQNEAQ (reference sequence). The CDR3 length is 13 residues. V dropped 3 bases and J dropped 8 bases, with 11 bases sitting between them. The CDR3 DNA reads TGTGCCAGCAGCTTGGAGTTGGTCTATGAGCAGTTCTTC. This codes for CASSLELVYEQFF.

The J gene is TRBJ1-1, the V gene TRBV29-1; D call uncertain. The V and J ends lost 7 bases and 3 bases respectively, with 15 bases between them. The germline gives CDR1 SQVTM, CDR2 ANQGSEA. The CDR3 runs 13 residues. CDR3 amino acids: CSDSHLPDTEAFF. The DNA of the CDR3 is TGCAGCGACTCCCACCTCCCGGACACTGAAGCTTTCTTT. The whole variable domain, remainder taken from reference TRBV29-1 and TRBJ1-1, is SAVISQKPSRDICQRGTSLTIQCQVDSQVTMMFWYRQQPGQSLTLIATANQGSEATYESGFVIDKFPISRPNLTFSTLTVSNMSPEDSSIYLCSDSHLPDTEAFFGQGTRLTVV.

J is TRBJ2-4 and V is TRBV5-6; maybe TRBD1 (5 bases). Germline V gives CDR1 SGHDT, CDR2 YYEEEE. V shed 0 bases and J shed 8 bases, with 15 bases lying between them. The CDR3 contains 15 residues. This CDR3 reads CASSLEGRALDIQYF. For the CDR3, the DNA is TGTGCCAGCAGCTTGGAAGGCAGGGCCCTCGACATTCAGTACTTC.

V is TRBV5-5 and J is TRBJ2-7, with D possibly matching TRBD1 (5 bases). CDR1 and CDR2 from the germline V gene are SGHKS and YYEKEE (reference sequence). V was shortened by 4 bases and J by 0 bases, with 11 bases between the two germline ends. This CDR3 contains 14 residues. As DNA, the CDR3 is TGTGCCAGCAGCATTGGACACCCCTCCTACGAGCAGTACTTC. It yields the protein CASSIGHPSYEQYF.

The chain links TRBV2 to TRBJ1-1; D is uncertain. The CDR3 covers 15 residues. Trimming cost V 1 base and J 2 bases, with 11 bases left between them. Looked up from germline, CDR1 is SNHLY and CDR2 is FYNNEI. DNA for the CDR3: TGTGCCAGCAGTGAAGATGAGGACCCAAACACTGAAGCTTTCTTT. Its protein is CASSEDEDPNTEAFF.

The chain joins TRBV27 to TRBJ2-1; the match to TRBD1 covers 10 bases. The trim removed 5 bases at V and 7 bases at J, leaving 8 bases unmatched. Germline V gives CDR1 MNHEY, CDR2 SMNVEV (reference sequence). The CDR3 sequence is 15 residues long. The CDR3 DNA is TGTGCCAGCAGTGGACCCGGGACAGGGGCGAATGAGCAGTTCTTC. Its translation: CASSGPGTGANEQFF.

V and J are TRBV18 and TRBJ2-7, with 10 bases matching TRBD1. Trimming cost V 6 bases and J 3 bases; bases outside gene matches: 8. In germline, CDR1 is KGHSH, CDR2 LQKENI. CDR3 length: 15 residues. The chain's CDR3 is CASSSGQGVLYEQYF. DNA of the CDR3: TGTGCCAGCTCGTCAGGACAGGGGGTCCTCTACGAGCAGTACTTC.

The V call is TRBV9, the J call TRBJ1-1; tentatively, D is TRBD1 (5 bases). The CDR3 contains 15 residues. V was cut by 0 bases and J by 4 bases, with 13 bases left in between. Germline assignment: CDR1 SGDLS and CDR2 YYNGEE. The CDR3 DNA is TGTGCCAGCAGCGTAGTCCCGGGGGAAAGCACTGAAGCTTTCTTT. Its protein is CASSVVPGESTEAFF.

V is TRBV4-1 and J is TRBJ2-3; no definite D call. Germline lookup yields CDR1 MGHRA and CDR2 YSYEKL. Trimming cost V 6 bases and J 7 bases, with 17 bases left between them. The CDR3 loop spans 14 amino acids. This CDR3 reads CASRDLRNPNTQYF. CDR3 DNA: TGCGCCAGCAGGGATCTTAGGAACCCAAATACGCAGTATTTT.